This TCR beta chain comes out of a study of patients and donors after allogeneic stem cell transplantation. TCRdb called the RT-PCR reads again in MiXCR, with one record for every CDR3 protein. The data show roughly 940,000 distinct CDR3 sequences, roughly 18% seen once. Trimming took off 6 bases at V and 11 bases at J, with 10 bases between the two ends. Germline lookup yields CDR1 SGHTA and CDR2 FQGNSA. The CDR3 has 10 amino acids. There are a few counts of this clonotype. Sequenced: blood, either unsorted or a sorted T cell fraction (not recorded which). This chain connects TRBV7-2 to TRBJ1-1; D gene unclear. The source is a human donor who was either an allogeneic HSCT recipient or a stem cell or donor lymphocyte infusion donor (not recorded which). It is not recorded whose cells these are; they may come from a transplant donor. DNA of the CDR3: TGTGCCAGCAGATTTTTACACGCTTTCTTT. Protein sequence: CASRFLHAFF.